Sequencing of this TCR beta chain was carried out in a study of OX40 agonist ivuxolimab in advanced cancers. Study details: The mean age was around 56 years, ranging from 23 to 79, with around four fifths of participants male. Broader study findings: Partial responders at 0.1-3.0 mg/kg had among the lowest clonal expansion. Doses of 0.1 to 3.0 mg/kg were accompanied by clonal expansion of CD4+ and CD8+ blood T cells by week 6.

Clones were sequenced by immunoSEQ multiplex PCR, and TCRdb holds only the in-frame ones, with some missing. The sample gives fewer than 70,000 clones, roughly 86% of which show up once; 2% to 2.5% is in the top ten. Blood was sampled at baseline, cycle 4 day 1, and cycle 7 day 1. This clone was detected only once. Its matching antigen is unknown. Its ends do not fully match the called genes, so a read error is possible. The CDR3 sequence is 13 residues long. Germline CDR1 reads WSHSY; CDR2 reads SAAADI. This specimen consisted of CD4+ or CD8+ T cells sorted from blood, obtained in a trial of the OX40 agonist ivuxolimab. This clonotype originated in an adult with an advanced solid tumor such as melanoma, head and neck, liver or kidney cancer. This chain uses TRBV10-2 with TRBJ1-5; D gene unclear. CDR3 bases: TGCGCCAGCAGAGAGTTTAGCAATCAGCCCCAGCATTTT. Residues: CASREFSNQPQHF.